The present TCR beta chain was sequenced within a study of early T cells in non-severe SARS-CoV-2 infection. About the study: With bulk RNA from unsorted whole blood as input, sequencing yielded unpaired chains.

The TCR library protocol was used to attach unique molecular identifiers. These identifiers were attached to individual cDNA molecules. A single record per CDR3 protein comes from TCRdb applying MiXCR to the 5' RACE reads. The sample yields 95,000 to 100,000 distinct CDR3 sequences, roughly 9.6% seen once. This clonotype showed up just a few times. Sequencing was carried out using whole blood. The TCR sequence derives from an adult who was a healthcare worker with PCR-confirmed SARS-CoV-2 infection or an uninfected control (not recorded which).

CDR3 bases: TGTGCCAGCAGGACAGGGGCCGGGAATGAGCAGTTCTTC. It translates to CASRTGAGNEQFF. The genes are TRBV12-3 or TRBV12-4 and TRBJ2-1; 8 nucleotides agree with TRBD1. This CDR3 comprises 13 residues. V gave up 6 bases and J gave up 7 bases; unmatched junction bases: 5.